This T cell receptor beta chain is from a study of shared clonotypes between healthy human individuals. Study-wide context: The study enrolled a couple of women and three men aged 18 to 49. Regarding the study as a whole: In a handful of donors, about 5% of naive CD4 clonotypes appeared in common. Estimated richness values were generally larger in naive subsets than in memory subsets.

This was a deep-level run. Produced via immunoSEQ multiplex PCR; TCRdb's table is partial and in-frame only. This sample yields about 2.4 million clones, of which roughly nine tenths are seen a single time; around 0.15% belongs to the top ten. Germline V gene sequence: CDR1 SGHTA, CDR2 FQGNSA. This CDR3 is 15 amino acids long. Trimming pared 3 bases from V and 9 bases from J, leaving 18 bases between. Turning to this clone: The antigen remains unidentified.

J is TRBJ2-1 and V is TRBV7-2; D uncertain. Material: naive CD4+ T cells sorted from blood. Indicated subset: CD45RA+ positively selected. The source is a man aged 18 to 30 in good health. The CDR3 DNA reads as TGTGCCAGCAGCTTGAGGTGGGGTGGGGTAACTGAGCAGTTCTTC. This sequence encodes CASSLRWGGVTEQFF.